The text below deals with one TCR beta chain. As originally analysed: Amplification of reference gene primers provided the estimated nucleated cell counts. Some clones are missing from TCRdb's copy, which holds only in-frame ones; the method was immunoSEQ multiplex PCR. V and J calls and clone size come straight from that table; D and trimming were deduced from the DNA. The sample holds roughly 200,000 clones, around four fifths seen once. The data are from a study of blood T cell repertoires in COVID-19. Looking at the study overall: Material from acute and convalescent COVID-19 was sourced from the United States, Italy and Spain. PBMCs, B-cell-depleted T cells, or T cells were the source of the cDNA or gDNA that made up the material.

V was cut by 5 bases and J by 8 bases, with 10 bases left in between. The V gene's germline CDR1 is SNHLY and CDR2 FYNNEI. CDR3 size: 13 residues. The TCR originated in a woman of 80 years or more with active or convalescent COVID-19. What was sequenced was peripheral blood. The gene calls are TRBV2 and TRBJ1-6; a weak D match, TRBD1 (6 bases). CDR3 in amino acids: CASSPGGDSPLHF. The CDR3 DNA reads TGTGCCAGCAGTCCGGGGGGCGATTCACCCCTCCACTTT.